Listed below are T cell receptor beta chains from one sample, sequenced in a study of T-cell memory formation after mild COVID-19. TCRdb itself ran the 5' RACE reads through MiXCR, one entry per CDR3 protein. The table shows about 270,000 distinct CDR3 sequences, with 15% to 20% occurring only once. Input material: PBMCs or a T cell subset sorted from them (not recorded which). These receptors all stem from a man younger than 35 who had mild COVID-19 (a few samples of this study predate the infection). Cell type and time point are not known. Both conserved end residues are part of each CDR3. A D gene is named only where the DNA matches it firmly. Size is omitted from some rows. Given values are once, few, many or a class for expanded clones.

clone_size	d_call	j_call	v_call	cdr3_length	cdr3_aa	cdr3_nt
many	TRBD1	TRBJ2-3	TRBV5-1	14	CASSLQGAVDTQYF	TGCGCCAGCAGCTTACAGGGGGCGGTAGATACGCAGTATTTT
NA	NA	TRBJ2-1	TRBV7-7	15	CASSSSESSYNEQFF	TGTGCTAGCAGCTCTAGCGAGAGCTCCTACAATGAGCAGTTCTTC
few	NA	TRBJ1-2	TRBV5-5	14	CASSSIRHNYGYTF	TGTGCCAGCAGCTCCATCCGACATAACTATGGCTACACCTTC
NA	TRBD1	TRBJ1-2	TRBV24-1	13	CATGTGNVNGYTF	TGTGCCACAGGGACAGGGAATGTGAATGGCTACACCTTC
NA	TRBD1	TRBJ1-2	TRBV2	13	CASSDDRDHGYTF	TGTGCCAGCAGTGATGACAGGGACCATGGCTACACCTTC
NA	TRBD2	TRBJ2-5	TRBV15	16	CATSRGTSGGQETQYF	TGTGCCACCAGCAGAGGAACTAGCGGGGGGCAAGAGACCCAGTACTTC
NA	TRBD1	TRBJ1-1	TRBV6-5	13	CASSTGGDTEAFF	TGTGCCAGCAGCACAGGGGGGGACACTGAAGCTTTCTTT
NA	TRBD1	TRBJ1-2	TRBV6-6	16	CASSTSSGQGRGGYTF	TGTGCCAGCAGTACCAGCTCGGGACAGGGAAGAGGTGGCTACACCTTC
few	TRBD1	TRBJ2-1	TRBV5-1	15	CASGRDSRYYNEQFF	TGCGCCAGCGGCCGGGACAGCAGGTACTACAATGAGCAGTTCTTC
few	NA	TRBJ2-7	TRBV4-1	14	CASSQVKGNYEQYF	TGCGCCAGCAGCCAAGTTAAGGGGAACTACGAGCAGTACTTC
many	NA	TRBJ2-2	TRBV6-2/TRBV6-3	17	CASSYGRPGLNTGELFF	TGTGCCAGCAGTTACGGGCGTCCCGGGCTGAACACCGGGGAGCTGTTTTTT
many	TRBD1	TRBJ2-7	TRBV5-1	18	CASSLWPGQGPVRYEQYF	TGCGCCAGCAGCTTGTGGCCCGGACAGGGTCCGGTAAGGTACGAGCAGTACTTC
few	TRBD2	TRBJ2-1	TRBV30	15	CAWSVTGGLADEQFF	TGTGCCTGGAGTGTGACGGGGGGGCTGGCTGATGAGCAGTTCTTC
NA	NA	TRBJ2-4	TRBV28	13	CASSPGGLDIQYF	TGTGCCAGCAGTCCTGGGGGGTTGGACATTCAGTACTTC
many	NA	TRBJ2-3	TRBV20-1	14	CSASYSGRTDTQYF	TGCAGTGCTAGTTATAGCGGTCGCACAGATACGCAGTATTTT
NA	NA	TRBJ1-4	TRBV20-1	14	CSARDYLNDEKLFF	TGCAGTGCTAGAGATTATCTTAATGACGAAAAACTGTTTTTT